The entry below gives a single T cell receptor beta chain sequence along with its context. Its cognate antigen is unknown. The sample originates from a study of T cells after yellow fever vaccination. Study-level results: CD4 and CD8 compartments shared a small share of clonotypes.

One entry per CDR3 protein results from TCRdb running MiXCR on the 5' RACE reads. The table has 170,000 or so distinct CDR3 sequences, around 8.5% seen once. Germline trimming cut 5 bases from V and 3 bases from J; bases unmatched to any gene: 10. Germline values: CDR1 SGHVS, CDR2 FQNEAQ. The CDR3 is 15 residues long. Sequenced here: CD8+ T cells sorted from PBMCs, sampled 45 days after the yellow fever booster vaccination. This TCR was sampled from a man between 18 and 29 years old who received the YFV17D yellow fever vaccine. The chain couples TRBV7-8 to TRBJ2-7, with TRBD1 matching 7 bases. The CDR3 DNA reads as TGTGCCAGCAGCCTTCTTTTGACAGGGTACTACGAGCAGTACGTC. This translates into CASSLLLTGYYEQYV.